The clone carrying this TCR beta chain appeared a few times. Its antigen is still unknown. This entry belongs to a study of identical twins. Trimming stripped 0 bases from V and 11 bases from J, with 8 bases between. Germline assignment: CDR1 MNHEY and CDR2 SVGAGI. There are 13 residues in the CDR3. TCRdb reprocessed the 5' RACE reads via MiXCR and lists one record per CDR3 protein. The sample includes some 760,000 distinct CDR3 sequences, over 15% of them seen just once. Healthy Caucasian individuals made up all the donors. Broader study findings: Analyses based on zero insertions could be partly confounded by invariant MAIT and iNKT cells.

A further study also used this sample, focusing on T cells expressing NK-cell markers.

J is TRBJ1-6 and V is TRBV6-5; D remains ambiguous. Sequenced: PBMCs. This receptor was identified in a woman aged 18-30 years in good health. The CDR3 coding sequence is TGTGCCAGCAGTTACTCCGTACCTGCACCCCTCCACTTT. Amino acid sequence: CASSYSVPAPLHF.